The clone carrying this T cell receptor (beta chain) was seen only a few times. Its antigen is still unknown. The sample comes from a study of beta chain features in type 1 diabetes. The germline gives CDR1 SGHRS, CDR2 YFSETQ. The CDR3 is made up of 14 amino acids. Trimming left V 3 bases short and J 6 bases short, with 15 bases between. Study outcomes and limitations: Moderate yet significant TCRB CDR3 shortening was seen in Type 1 diabetes patients in all four CD4+ subsets.

Of the isolated RNA, all was reverse transcribed, and so the sequenced material was expressed TCRB transcripts. Clones were sequenced by immunoSEQ multiplex PCR, and TCRdb holds only the in-frame ones, with some missing. The table lists roughly 700,000 clones, around an eighth of them singletons, with approximately 0.02% in the top ten. This sequence was found in a man between 18 and 29 years old with type 1 diabetes. Sequencing was carried out using naive CD4+ T cells from blood. The chain combines TRBV5-1 with TRBJ1-2; a weak D match, TRBD1 (6 bases). The CDR3 region has the DNA TGCGCCAGCAGCTCTTCAGGGGAGAAGAATGGCTACACCTTC. Protein: CASSSSGEKNGYTF.